This T cell receptor beta chain originates from a study of OX40 agonist ivuxolimab in advanced cancers. Study-wide results and caveats: Low normalized clonal expansion also occurred in some nonresponding patients. There were, on average, more expanded clones in CD8+ T cells than in CD4+.

TCRdb's table, derived via immunoSEQ multiplex PCR, lists solely in-frame clones and lacks some. The profile shows about 19,000 clones, 80% to 90% of them singletons. This clone has just a few counts. Its specificity is not known. The length of the CDR3 is 13 residues. Germline CDR1 reads SGHTA; CDR2 reads FQGTGA. The V end was cut by 5 bases, the J end by 1 base, with 5 bases between. The origin of this receptor is an adult with an advanced solid tumor such as melanoma, head and neck, liver or kidney cancer. The chain employs TRBV7-3 and TRBJ2-2; D ambiguous. The sample in question was CD4+ or CD8+ T cells sorted from blood, obtained in a trial of the OX40 agonist ivuxolimab. The CDR3 region is CASSHGNTGELFF. The DNA of the CDR3 is TGTGCCAGCAGCCATGGGAACACCGGGGAGCTGTTTTTT.